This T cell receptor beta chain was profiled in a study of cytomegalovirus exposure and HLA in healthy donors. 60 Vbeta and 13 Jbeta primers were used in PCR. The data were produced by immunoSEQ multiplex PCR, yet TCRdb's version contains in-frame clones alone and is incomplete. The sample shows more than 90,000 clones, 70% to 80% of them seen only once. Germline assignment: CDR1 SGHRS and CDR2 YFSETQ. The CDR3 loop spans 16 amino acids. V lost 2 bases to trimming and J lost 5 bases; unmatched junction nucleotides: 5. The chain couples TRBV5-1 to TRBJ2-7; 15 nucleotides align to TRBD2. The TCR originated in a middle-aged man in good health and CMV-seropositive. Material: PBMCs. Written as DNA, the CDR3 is TGCGCCAGCAGCTTAGGACTAGCGGGAGGGCCCCACGAGCAGTACTTC. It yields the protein CASSLGLAGGPHEQYF.